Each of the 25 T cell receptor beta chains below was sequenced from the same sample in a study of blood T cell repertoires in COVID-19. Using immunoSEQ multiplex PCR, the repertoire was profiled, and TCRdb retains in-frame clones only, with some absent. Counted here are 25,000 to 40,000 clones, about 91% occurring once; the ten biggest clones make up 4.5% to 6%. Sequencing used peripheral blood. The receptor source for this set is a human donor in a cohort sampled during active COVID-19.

Here the CDR3 reads CASSLPQSSGELFF. CDR3 bases: TGTGCCAGCAGCCTACCACAGTCCTCCGGGGAGCTGTTTTTT. The genes are TRBV5-6 and TRBJ2-2, with D unresolved. There are 14 residues in the CDR3. Trimming left V 4 bases short and J 6 bases short, with 13 bases between. The germline V gene encodes CDR1 SGHDT and CDR2 YYEEEE.

CDR3 region: CASSFREKLFF. CDR3 nucleotide sequence: TGTGCCAGCAGTTTCAGGGAAAAACTGTTTTTT. V gene TRBV12-3 or TRBV12-4 combines with J gene TRBJ1-4, with unresolved D. The CDR3 loop spans 11 amino acids. Trimming took off 3 bases at V and 8 bases at J, with 4 bases between the two ends.

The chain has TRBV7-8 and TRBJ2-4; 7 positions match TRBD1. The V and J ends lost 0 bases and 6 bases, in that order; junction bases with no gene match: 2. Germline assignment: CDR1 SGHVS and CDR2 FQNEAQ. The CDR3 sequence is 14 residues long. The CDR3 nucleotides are TGTGCCAGCAGCTTAGCCACAGGGGTAAACATTCAGTACTTC. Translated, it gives CASSLATGVNIQYF.

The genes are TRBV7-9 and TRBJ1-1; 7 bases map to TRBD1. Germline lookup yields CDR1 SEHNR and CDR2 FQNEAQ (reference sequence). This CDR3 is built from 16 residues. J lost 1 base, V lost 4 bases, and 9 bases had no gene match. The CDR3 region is CASSSPRTGPNTEAFF. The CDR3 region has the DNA TGTGCCAGCAGCTCCCCTCGGACAGGTCCGAACACTGAAGCTTTCTTT. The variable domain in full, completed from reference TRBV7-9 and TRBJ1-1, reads DTGVSQNPRHKITKRGQNVTFRCDPISEHNRLYWYRQTLGQGPEFLTYFQNEAQLEKSRLLSDRFSAERPKGSFSTLEIQRTEQGDSAMYLCASSSPRTGPNTEAFFGQGTRLTVV.

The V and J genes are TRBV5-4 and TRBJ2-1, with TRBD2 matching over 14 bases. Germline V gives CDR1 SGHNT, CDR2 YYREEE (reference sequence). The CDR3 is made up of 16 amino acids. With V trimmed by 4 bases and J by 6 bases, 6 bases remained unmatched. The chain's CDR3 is CASSPMTSGGANEQFF. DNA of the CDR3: TGTGCCAGCAGCCCAATGACTAGCGGGGGGGCCAATGAGCAGTTCTTC.

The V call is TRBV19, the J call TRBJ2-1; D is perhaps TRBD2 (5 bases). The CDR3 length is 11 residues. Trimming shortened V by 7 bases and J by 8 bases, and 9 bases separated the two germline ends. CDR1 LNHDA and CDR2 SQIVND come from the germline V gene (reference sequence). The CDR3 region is CASTGSHEQFF. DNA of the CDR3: TGTGCCAGTACGGGGTCGCATGAGCAGTTCTTC.

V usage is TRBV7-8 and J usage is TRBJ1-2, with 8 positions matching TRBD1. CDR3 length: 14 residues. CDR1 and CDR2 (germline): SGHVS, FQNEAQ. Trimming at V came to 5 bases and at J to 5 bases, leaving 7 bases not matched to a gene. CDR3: CASSRIQGVYGYTF. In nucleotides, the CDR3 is TGTGCCAGCAGCCGAATACAGGGGGTATATGGCTACACCTTC. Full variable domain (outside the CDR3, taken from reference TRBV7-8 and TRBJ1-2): GAGVSQSPRYKVAKRGQDVALRCDPISGHVSLFWYQQALGQGPEFLTYFQNEAQLDKSGLPSDRFFAERPEGSVSTLKIQRTQQEDSAVYLCASSRIQGVYGYTFGSGTRLTVV.

CDR3 bases: TGTGCCAGCAGTTTCGGTTCCGGGGCTTTCTTT. The encoded protein is CASSFGSGAFF. The V gene is TRBV12-3 or TRBV12-4, the J gene TRBJ1-1; no firm D call. CDR3 length: 11 residues. V lost 3 bases and J lost 11, with 10 bases in between.

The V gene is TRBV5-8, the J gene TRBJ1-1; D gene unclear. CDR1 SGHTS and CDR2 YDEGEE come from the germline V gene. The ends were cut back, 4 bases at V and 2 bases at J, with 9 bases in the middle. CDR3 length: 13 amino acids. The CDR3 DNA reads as TGTGCCAGCAGCGGAGGCCCCAACACTGAAGCTTTCTTT. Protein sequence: CASSGGPNTEAFF.

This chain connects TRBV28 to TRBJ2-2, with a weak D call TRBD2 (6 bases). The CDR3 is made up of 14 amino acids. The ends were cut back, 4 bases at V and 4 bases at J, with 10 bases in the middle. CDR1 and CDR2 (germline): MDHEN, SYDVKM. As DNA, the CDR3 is TGTGCCAGCAGTTGGGGGACTCGCACCGGGGAGCTGTTTTTT. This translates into CASSWGTRTGELFF.

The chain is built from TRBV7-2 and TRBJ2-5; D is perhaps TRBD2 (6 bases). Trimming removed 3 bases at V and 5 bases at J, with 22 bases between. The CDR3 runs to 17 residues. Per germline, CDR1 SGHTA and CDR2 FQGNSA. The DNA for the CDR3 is TGTGCCAGCAGCTTGGTCTTTGGGACTTCCGTAGGCGAGACCCAGTACTTC. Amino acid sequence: CASSLVFGTSVGETQYF.

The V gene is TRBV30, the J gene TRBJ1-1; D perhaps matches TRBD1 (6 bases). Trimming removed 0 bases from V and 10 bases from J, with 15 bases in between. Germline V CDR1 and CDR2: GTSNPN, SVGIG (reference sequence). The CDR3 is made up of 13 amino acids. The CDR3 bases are TGTGCCTGGAGTGTATCCAGGAGGGGGGGAGCTTTCTTT. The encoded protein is CAWSVSRRGGAFF. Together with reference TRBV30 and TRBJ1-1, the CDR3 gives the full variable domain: SQTIHQWPATLVQPVGSPLSLECTVEGTSNPNLYWYRQAAGRGLQLLFYSVGIGQISSEVPQNLSASRPQDRQFILSSKKLLLSDSGFYLCAWSVSRRGGAFFGQGTRLTVV.

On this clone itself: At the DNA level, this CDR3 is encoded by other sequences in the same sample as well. The CDR3 reads CASSSRGQGYGYTF. The CDR3, as DNA: TGTGCCAGTAGTAGCAGGGGGCAGGGCTATGGCTACACCTTC. The chain uses TRBV19 and TRBJ1-2; 8 nucleotides match TRBD1. The germline V gene encodes CDR1 LNHDA and CDR2 SQIVND (reference sequence). The CDR3 extends over 14 amino acids. The junction had 5 bases not matched to a gene; V was cut back by 4 bases and J by 4 bases.

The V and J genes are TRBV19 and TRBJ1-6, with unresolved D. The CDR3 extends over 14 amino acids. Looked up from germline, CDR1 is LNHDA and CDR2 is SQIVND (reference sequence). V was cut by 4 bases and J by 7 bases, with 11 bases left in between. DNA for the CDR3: TGTGCCAGTAGTAAAGCGGGCTGGAATTCACCCCTCCACTTT. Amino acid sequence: CASSKAGWNSPLHF. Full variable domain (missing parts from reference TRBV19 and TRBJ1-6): DGGITQSPKYLFRKEGQNVTLSCEQNLNHDAMYWYRQDPGQGLRLIYYSQIVNDFQKGDIAEGYSVSREKKESFPLTVTSAQKNPTAFYLCASSKAGWNSPLHFGNGTRLTVT.

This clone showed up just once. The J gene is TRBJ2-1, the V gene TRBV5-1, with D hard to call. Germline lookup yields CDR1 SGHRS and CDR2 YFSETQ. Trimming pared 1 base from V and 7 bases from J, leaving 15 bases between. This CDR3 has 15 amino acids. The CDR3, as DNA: TGCGCCAGCAGCTTGTCTGCTTCGGGTTGGAATGAGCAGTTCTTC. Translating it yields CASSLSASGWNEQFF. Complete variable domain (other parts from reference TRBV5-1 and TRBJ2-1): KAGVTQTPRYLIKTRGQQVTLSCSPISGHRSVSWYQQTPGQGLQFLFEYFSETQRNKGNFPGRFSGRQFSNSRSEMNVSTLELGDSALYLCASSLSASGWNEQFFGPGTRLTVL.

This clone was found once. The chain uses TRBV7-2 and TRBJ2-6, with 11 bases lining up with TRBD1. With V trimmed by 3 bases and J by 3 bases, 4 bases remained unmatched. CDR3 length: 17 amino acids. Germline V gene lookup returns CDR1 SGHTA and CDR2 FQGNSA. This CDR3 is CASSFGQGAGGANVLTF. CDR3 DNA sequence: TGTGCCAGCAGCTTTGGACAGGGGGCTGGTGGGGCCAACGTCCTGACTTTC.

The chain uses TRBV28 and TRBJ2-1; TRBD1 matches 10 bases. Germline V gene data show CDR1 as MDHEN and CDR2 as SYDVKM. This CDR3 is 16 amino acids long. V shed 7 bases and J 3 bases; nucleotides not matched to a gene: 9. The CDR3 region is CASNVGDRGYYNEQFF. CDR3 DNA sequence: TGTGCCAGCAACGTTGGGGACAGGGGCTACTACAATGAGCAGTTCTTC.

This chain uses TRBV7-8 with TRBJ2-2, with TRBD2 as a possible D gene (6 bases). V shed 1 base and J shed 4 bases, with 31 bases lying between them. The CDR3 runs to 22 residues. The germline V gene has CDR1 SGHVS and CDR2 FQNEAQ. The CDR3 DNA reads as TGTGCCAGCAGCTTAGTAGGGCCTGGAAGCACGGAGTTTGGGACTGCCACCGGGGAGCTGTTTTTT. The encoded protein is CASSLVGPGSTEFGTATGELFF.

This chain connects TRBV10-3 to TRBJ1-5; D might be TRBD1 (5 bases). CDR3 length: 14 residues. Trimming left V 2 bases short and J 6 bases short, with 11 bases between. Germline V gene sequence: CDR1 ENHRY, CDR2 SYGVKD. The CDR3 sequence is CAISEMDQGQPQHF. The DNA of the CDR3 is TGTGCCATCAGTGAGATGGACCAGGGTCAGCCCCAGCATTTT.

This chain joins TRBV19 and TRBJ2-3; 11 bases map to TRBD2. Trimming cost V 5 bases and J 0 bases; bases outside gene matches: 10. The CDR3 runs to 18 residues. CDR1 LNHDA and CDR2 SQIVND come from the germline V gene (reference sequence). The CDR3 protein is CASSLQKTSGASTDTQYF. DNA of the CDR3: TGTGCCAGTAGTCTTCAAAAGACTAGCGGGGCTAGCACAGATACGCAGTATTTT.

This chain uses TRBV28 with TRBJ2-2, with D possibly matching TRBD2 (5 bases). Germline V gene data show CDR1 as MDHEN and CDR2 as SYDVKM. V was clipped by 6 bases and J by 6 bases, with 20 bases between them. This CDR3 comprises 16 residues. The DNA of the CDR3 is TGTGCCAGCAGCTCTCCAGGAGGCGCCAAGGCCGGGGAGCTGTTTTTT. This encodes CASSSPGGAKAGELFF.

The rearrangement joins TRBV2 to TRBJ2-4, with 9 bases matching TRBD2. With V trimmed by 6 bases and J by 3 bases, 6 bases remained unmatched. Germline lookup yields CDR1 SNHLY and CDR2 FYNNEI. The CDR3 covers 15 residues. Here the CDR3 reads CASRLSGGLKNIQYF. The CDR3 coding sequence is TGTGCCAGCAGGTTAAGCGGGGGGCTCAAAAACATTCAGTACTTC.

CDR3 sequence reads: CASNLDPGGTDTQYF. The DNA for the CDR3 is TGCGCCAGCAACCTGGACCCGGGAGGCACAGATACGCAGTATTTT. The rearrangement links TRBV5-1 to TRBJ2-3; tentatively, D is TRBD2 (6 bases). The CDR3 runs 15 residues. V lost 6 bases to trimming and J lost 1 base, with 15 bases between them. Germline V lookup: CDR1 SGHRS, CDR2 YFSETQ.

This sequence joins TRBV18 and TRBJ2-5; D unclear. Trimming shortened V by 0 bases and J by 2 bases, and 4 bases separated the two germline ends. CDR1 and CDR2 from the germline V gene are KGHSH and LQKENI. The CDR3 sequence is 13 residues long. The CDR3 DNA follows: TGTGCCAGCTCACCACCTTTACAAGAGACCCAGTACTTC. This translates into CASSPPLQETQYF.

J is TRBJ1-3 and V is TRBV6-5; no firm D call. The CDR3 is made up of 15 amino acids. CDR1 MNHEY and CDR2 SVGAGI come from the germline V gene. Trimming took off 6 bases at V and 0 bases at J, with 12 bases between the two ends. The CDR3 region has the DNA TGTGCCAGCAGACCCAGTTATTTCTCTGGAAACACCATATATTTT. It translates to CASRPSYFSGNTIYF.